The 6 T cell receptor beta chains below come from one sample, sequenced in a study of blood T cells in healthy people across ages. The use of a sample-barcoded 5' primer and a J-beta primer mix characterized a second PCR of roughly 7 to 11 cycles. TCRdb fed the 5' RACE reads into MiXCR, producing one record per CDR3 protein. The table lists about 780,000 distinct CDR3 sequences, less than 60% of them singletons. Sequencing input: blood. The receptors were sampled from an elderly man in good health.

This chain links TRBV3-1 with TRBJ2-2, with D maybe TRBD1 (5 bases). V lost 0 bases and J lost 0, with 11 bases in between. Germline CDR1 is LGHDT and CDR2 is YNNKEL (reference sequence). CDR3 length: 17 amino acids. The CDR3 nucleotides read TGTGCCAGCAGCCAAGATAGGGGCAGGGCGAACACCGGGGAGCTGTTTTTT. Its protein is CASSQDRGRANTGELFF.

This clonotype was detected only a few times. J is TRBJ2-5 and V is TRBV20-1; 10 nucleotides match TRBD2. Matching the DNA end better, TRBJ2-7 makes the J call doubtful. Germline V gene sequence: CDR1 DFQATT, CDR2 SNEGSKA (reference sequence). The CDR3 runs to 15 residues. In nucleotides, the CDR3 is TGCAGTGCTAGAGATACTAGCGGGGCCTACTACGAGCAGTACTTC. It codes for CSARDTSGAYYEQYF.

The genes are TRBV7-9 and TRBJ2-3; 8 bases match TRBD1. After removal of 4 bases from V and 5 bases from J, the junction contained 2 bases not matched to a gene. The length of the CDR3 is 13 residues. Germline-derived CDR1 and CDR2 are SEHNR and FQNEAQ (reference sequence). The CDR3 region is CASSWTGIDTQYF. The CDR3 DNA is TGTGCCAGCAGCTGGACAGGGATAGATACGCAGTATTTT.

In its sample, this clonotype was seen a few times. V usage is TRBV5-4 and J usage is TRBJ2-2; tentative D call: TRBD2 (6 bases). CDR1 and CDR2 from the germline V gene are SGHNT and YYREEE (reference sequence). There are 14 residues in the CDR3. Trimming removed 7 bases at V and 2 bases at J, with 12 bases between. The CDR3 nucleotides are TGTGCCAGCGGCCGGGGACTTAACACCGGGGAGCTGTTTTTT. Translated, it gives CASGRGLNTGELFF. The full variable domain, with the rest looked up from reference TRBV5-4 and TRBJ2-2, is ETGVTQSPTHLIKTRGQQVTLRCSSQSGHNTVSWYQQALGQGPQFIFQYYREEENGRGNFPPRFSGLQFPNYSSELNVNALELDDSALYLCASGRGLNTGELFFGEGSRLTVL.

The V and J genes are TRBV20-1 and TRBJ1-5; weak D call: TRBD1 (6 bases). CDR1 DFQATT and CDR2 SNEGSKA come from the germline V gene (reference sequence). This CDR3 is built from 14 residues. The ends were cut back, 5 bases at V and 5 bases at J, with 16 bases in the middle. CDR3 residues: CSARYGGADQPQHF. Here the CDR3 DNA reads TGCAGTGCTCGATATGGGGGGGCTGATCAGCCCCAGCATTTT.

This clonotype was counted a few times. The chain recombines TRBV3-1 with TRBJ2-1; 7 bases map to TRBD2. From germline, CDR1 is LGHDT and CDR2 YNNKEL (reference sequence). V was clipped by 4 bases and J by 0 bases; unmatched bases: 3. The CDR3 sequence is 15 residues long. The CDR3 bases are TGTGCCAGCAGCCGACGCGGGGGCTCCTACAATGAGCAGTTCTTC. This translates into CASSRRGGSYNEQFF.